This note documents a single T cell receptor beta chain sequence. Its antigen remains unknown. This specimen belongs to a study of cytomegalovirus exposure and HLA in healthy donors. Study observations and caveats: Altogether, 164 TCR beta chains were recorded as cytomegalovirus-associated. A subsequent analysis found that TCR clusters from the first cohort also tended to co-occur in the 120 or so validation repertoires, with about 94% of cluster scores above 0.

TCRdb keeps only in-frame clones here, not all; method: immunoSEQ multiplex PCR. Among 150,000 to 200,000 clones listed, 85% were seen once. This CDR3 has 13 amino acids. Germline V lookup: CDR1 SEHNR, CDR2 FQNEAQ (reference sequence). V lost 8 bases, J lost 0 bases, and 7 bases lay in between. The validation cohort, a group of more than 100 subjects, included the donors and was separate from the approximately 670-subject first cohort. This TCR derives from a man younger than 35 in good health and CMV-seropositive. The chain employs TRBV7-9 and TRBJ1-4, with a weak D call TRBD1 (5 bases). The sample was PBMCs. CDR3 DNA: TGTGCCAGCCAGGGCTCAACTAATGAAAAACTGTTTTTT. It is translated as CASQGSTNEKLFF.